Listed here are 11 T cell receptor beta chains from one sample, sequenced in a study of a mutant IDH1 vaccine in newly diagnosed glioma listed by TCRdb under 2021. The receptor library was made with the immunoSEQ multiplex PCR assay. Held by TCRdb, this immuneACCESS table contains in-frame sequences only and omits some clones. Under half of the omission traces to an unresolved V gene where checked; the cause of the rest is unknown. The sample records about 64,000 clones, 84% of which are singletons. 8.5% to 9.5% of the sample comes from the top ten. The sample's time point label, in plain terms: week 11, during vaccination. Each vaccine dose, consisting of 300 ug of a 20-mer mutant IDH1 peptide in Montanide, was administered subcutaneously with topical imiquimod. These TCRs are of unknown antigen specificity. Sequencing was performed on PBMCs, taken from a glioma patient whose treatment included an IDH1 peptide vaccine. These receptors were collected from a woman aged 45-65 years with glioma.

The chain couples TRBV7-8 to TRBJ1-1; tentatively, D is TRBD1 (6 bases). This CDR3 has 15 amino acids. Germline V gene sequence: CDR1 SGHVS, CDR2 FQNEAQ. V was cut by 4 bases and J by 3 bases, with 15 bases left in between. The CDR3 bases are TGTGCCAGCAGCTCGATTACAGGGTTGGACACTGAAGCTTTCTTT. This codes for CASSSITGLDTEAFF.

This chain links TRBV27 with TRBJ2-7; TRBD2 matches at 10 bases. Germline values: CDR1 MNHEY, CDR2 SMNVEV (reference sequence). The CDR3 consists of 15 residues. V lost 6 bases to trimming and J lost 4 bases; unmatched junction nucleotides: 9. The CDR3 nucleotides read TGTGCCAGCAGGCCTACTAGCGGGGAGAAATACGAGCAGTACTTC. Encoded protein: CASRPTSGEKYEQYF.

The chain combines TRBV7-2 with TRBJ2-3, with 7 bases identical to TRBD1. The CDR3 contains 15 residues. The trim removed 5 bases at V and 4 bases at J, leaving 9 bases unmatched. Germline loops: CDR1 SGHTA, CDR2 FQGNSA. As DNA, the CDR3 is TGTGCCAGCAGCCTCCGACAGGGTTTCGCAGATACGCAGTATTTT. Protein sequence: CASSLRQGFADTQYF.

The chain joins TRBV4-2 to TRBJ1-2; D gene ambiguous. Trimming pared 1 base from V and 5 bases from J, leaving 5 bases between. CDR3 length: 12 amino acids. Germline lookup yields CDR1 LGHNA and CDR2 YNFKEQ. CDR3 DNA: TGTGCCAGCAGCCAAGCCCAATATGGCTACACCTTC. This codes for CASSQAQYGYTF.

The chain carries TRBV5-1 and TRBJ1-2; possible D gene TRBD1, 5 bases. V was trimmed by 4 bases and J by 1 base, leaving 11 bases between them. The CDR3 covers 14 residues. Germline CDR1 is SGHRS and CDR2 is YFSETQ. CDR3 protein: CASSPQTDNYGYTF. The CDR3 region has the DNA TGCGCCAGCAGCCCTCAGACAGATAACTATGGCTACACCTTC. Full variable domain (remainder filled in from reference TRBV5-1 and TRBJ1-2): KAGVTQTPRYLIKTRGQQVTLSCSPISGHRSVSWYQQTPGQGLQFLFEYFSETQRNKGNFPGRFSGRQFSNSRSEMNVSTLELGDSALYLCASSPQTDNYGYTFGSGTRLTVV.

The V and J genes are TRBV9 and TRBJ2-3; tentatively, D is TRBD1 or TRBD2 (5 bases each). V was pared by 4 bases and J by 5 bases, with 11 bases between. The CDR3 extends over 13 amino acids. Germline lookup yields CDR1 SGDLS and CDR2 YYNGEE. The CDR3 protein is CASSLQGRDTQYF. The CDR3 DNA reads as TGTGCCAGCAGCCTTCAGGGACGAGATACGCAGTATTTT.

This sequence joins TRBV6-5 and TRBJ1-1, with 9 bases fitting TRBD1. J was trimmed by 9 bases and V by 5 bases; bases with no gene match: 4. Germline V gene lookup returns CDR1 MNHEY and CDR2 SVGAGI. The CDR3 extends over 12 amino acids. The CDR3 region is CASSPGQGKAFF. CDR3 nucleotides: TGTGCCAGCAGTCCGGGACAGGGTAAAGCTTTCTTT.

On this clone: At one boundary the junction diverges from the germline segment, which might be a read error. The CDR3 bases are TGTGCCAGCAGTCCAACAGCTGCAGGGGGAGGGAGATTC. Amino acid sequence: CASSPTAAGGGRF. The J gene is TRBJ2-7, the V gene TRBV2, with D perhaps assigned TRBD1 or TRBD2 (7 bases each). The CDR3 has 13 amino acids. Germline CDR1 is SNHLY and CDR2 is FYNNEI.

This clone appeared a few times. The chain carries TRBV5-1 and TRBJ1-6; D not resolved. The CDR3 consists of 14 residues. CDR1 and CDR2 from the germline V gene are SGHRS and YFSETQ. Between the trimmed V and J ends, which lost 0 bases and 7 bases, there was a span of 8 bases. This CDR3 reads CASSLADGNSPLHF. Written as DNA, the CDR3 is TGCGCCAGCAGCTTGGCCGATGGGAATTCACCCCTCCACTTT.

The rearrangement uses TRBV14 and TRBJ2-5, with unresolved D. Deletions cut 4 bases from V and 5 bases from J, with 17 bases between. In germline, CDR1 is SGHDN, CDR2 FVKESK. CDR3 length equals 15 residues. The CDR3 DNA reads TGTGCCAGCAGCCCCCGCTCTGGGTTAGGGGAGACCCAGTACTTC. Protein product: CASSPRSGLGETQYF.

The chain has TRBV5-4 and TRBJ2-5; 8 positions agree with TRBD1. After removal of 4 bases from V and 2 bases from J, the junction contained 4 bases not matched to a gene. CDR1 SGHNT and CDR2 YYREEE come from the germline V gene (reference sequence). The CDR3 runs 14 residues. Here the CDR3 reads CASSPRTGQETQYF. In nucleotides, the CDR3 is TGTGCCAGCAGCCCGAGGACAGGGCAAGAGACCCAGTACTTC. The complete variable domain, with remaining parts taken from reference TRBV5-4 and TRBJ2-5, reads ETGVTQSPTHLIKTRGQQVTLRCSSQSGHNTVSWYQQALGQGPQFIFQYYREEENGRGNFPPRFSGLQFPNYSSELNVNALELDDSALYLCASSPRTGQETQYFGPGTRLLVL.